The clone carrying this TCR beta chain was found a few times. This record belongs to a study of blood T cells in healthy people across ages. Germline trimming cut 5 bases from V and 7 bases from J; bases unmatched to any gene: 7. The germline V gene has CDR1 MDHEN and CDR2 SYDVKM. CDR3 length: 13 amino acids. Primed by a sample-barcoded 5' primer and a J-beta primer mix, a second PCR proceeded for roughly 6 to 12 cycles. Using its own MiXCR run on the 5' RACE reads, TCRdb lists one record per CDR3 protein. The sample shows about a million distinct CDR3 sequences, roughly half of them seen only once. The sample taken for sequencing was blood. The chain couples TRBV28 to TRBJ1-2, with TRBD1 matching 7 bases. The source of this sequence is a woman aged 55-69 years in good health. The CDR3 sequence is CASSKGGAGGYTF. CDR3 sequence (DNA): TGTGCCAGCAGTAAAGGGGGCGCGGGTGGCTACACCTTC.